What follows are 12 T cell receptor beta chains derived from one specimen sequenced in a study of blood T cell repertoires in COVID-19. TCRdb keeps only in-frame clones here, not all; method: immunoSEQ multiplex PCR. This table holds 62,000 or so clones, under 80% found once. Sequenced material: peripheral blood. These receptors came from a human donor in a cohort sampled during active COVID-19.

The chain links TRBV7-2 to TRBJ2-7, with unresolved D. The CDR3 is 13 amino acids. The ends were cut back, 3 bases at V and 7 bases at J, with 13 bases in the middle. Germline loops: CDR1 SGHTA, CDR2 FQGNSA. The CDR3 sequence: CASSFQRVGEQYF. The DNA of the CDR3 is TGTGCCAGCAGCTTCCAACGGGTCGGGGAGCAGTACTTC.

The chain uses TRBV12-5 and TRBJ1-2; a weak D match, TRBD1 (5 bases). This CDR3 is 13 amino acids long. Trimming removed 2 bases from V and 2 bases from J, with 6 bases in between. Looked up from germline, CDR1 is LGHNT and CDR2 is FRNRAP. For the CDR3, the DNA is TGTGCTAGTGGTTTGAACAGGAACTATGGCTACACCTTC. Translated, it gives CASGLNRNYGYTF.

The rearrangement links TRBV3-1 (or the pseudogene TRBV3-2) to TRBJ2-2; unclear D gene. The V gene's germline CDR1 is LGHDT and CDR2 YNNKEL (reference sequence). The CDR3 spans 13 residues. Trimming left V 0 bases short and J 7 bases short, with 6 bases between. The CDR3 region has the DNA TGTGCCAGCAGCCAAGATCGTTACGGGGAGCTGTTTTTT. Translating it yields CASSQDRYGELFF.

The chain joins TRBV7-2 to TRBJ1-5, with 7 bases matching TRBD1. This CDR3 is built from 15 residues. V trimming: 0 bases; J trimming: 5 bases; junction bases outside the gene matches: 4. Germline V CDR1 and CDR2: SGHTA, FQGNSA. CDR3 region: CASSLATGSHQPQHF. CDR3 DNA: TGTGCCAGCAGCTTAGCGACAGGGAGCCATCAGCCCCAGCATTTT.

The chain employs TRBV28 and TRBJ2-1; 8 bases align to TRBD1. Germline V CDR1 and CDR2: MDHEN, SYDVKM. J lost 2 bases, V lost 8 bases, and 8 bases had no gene match. CDR3 size: 15 residues. DNA for the CDR3: TGTGCCAGCCGCACCGAGACAGGGGCCTACAATGAGCAGTTCTTC. It encodes CASRTETGAYNEQFF.

As to this clone: The junction shows a germline mismatch at one end, possibly a read error. This sequence joins TRBV3-1 (or the pseudogene TRBV3-2) and TRBJ2-7, with TRBD1 identical over 7 bases. The CDR3 loop spans 15 amino acids. Germline V gene lookup returns CDR1 LGHDT and CDR2 YNNKEL (reference sequence). The DNA for the CDR3 is TGTGCCAGCAGCCAAGAAAGGACAGGAAGCTACGGGCAGTACTTC. Residues: CASSQERTGSYGQYF.

This sequence joins TRBV6-2 or TRBV6-3 and TRBJ1-5; 7 nucleotides match TRBD1. In germline, CDR1 is MNHEY, CDR2 SVGEGT. This CDR3 has 17 amino acids. Trimming took 0 bases from V and 0 from J; bases not matched to a gene: 5. As DNA, the CDR3 is TGTGCCAGCAGTTACTCGAAGGGACAGACTAGCAATCAGCCCCAGCATTTT. Translating it yields CASSYSKGQTSNQPQHF.

The V gene is TRBV7-9, the J gene TRBJ1-2; D uncertain. V was trimmed by 4 bases and J by 5 bases, leaving 8 bases between them. The CDR3 covers 12 residues. Looked up from germline, CDR1 is SEHNR and CDR2 is FQNEAQ (reference sequence). This CDR3 is CASSSTEYGYTF. Here the CDR3 DNA reads TGTGCCAGCAGCTCGACGGAGTATGGCTACACCTTC. The variable domain in full, completed from reference TRBV7-9 and TRBJ1-2, reads DTGVSQNPRHKITKRGQNVTFRCDPISEHNRLYWYRQTLGQGPEFLTYFQNEAQLEKSRLLSDRFSAERPKGSFSTLEIQRTEQGDSAMYLCASSSTEYGYTFGSGTRLTVV.

This clone was seen only a few times. The chain has TRBV6-1 and TRBJ1-5, with D perhaps TRBD1 (6 bases). Trimming removed 2 bases at V and 3 bases at J, with 11 bases between. The CDR3 length is 15 residues. Germline loops: CDR1 MNHNS, CDR2 SASEGT. CDR3 protein: CASSEFGQINQPQHF. For the CDR3, the DNA is TGTGCCAGCAGTGAATTTGGACAGATCAATCAGCCCCAGCATTTT.

Here the CDR3 reads CASRRGIDQPQHF. CDR3 coding DNA: TGTGCCAGTAGACGGGGAATCGATCAGCCCCAGCATTTT. This rearrangement joins TRBV19 to TRBJ1-5; unclear D gene. Germline-derived CDR1 and CDR2 are LNHDA and SQIVND (reference sequence). The CDR3 spans 13 residues. V was trimmed by 6 bases and J by 5 bases, leaving 11 bases between them.

The chain is built from TRBV6-5 and TRBJ2-5; TRBD2 matches at 8 bases. The CDR3 length is 15 residues. Unmatched junction bases numbered 8, after V lost 7 bases and J lost 1 base. CDR1 and CDR2 (germline): MNHEY, SVGAGI. The CDR3 nucleotides read TGTGCCAGCACGGACCAGCGGGGGACCCAAGAGACCCAGTACTTC. The encoded protein is CASTDQRGTQETQYF.

This clone appeared a single time. This chain uses TRBV6-5 with TRBJ2-1, with 8 bases matching TRBD1. CDR1 is MNHEY and CDR2 is SVGAGI in the germline V gene. The CDR3 loop spans 15 amino acids. Losses at the gene ends were 6 bases for V and 4 bases for J; bases not matched to a gene: 8. CDR3 sequence reads: CASSRTGTPYNEQFF. The CDR3 DNA sequence: TGTGCCAGCAGCAGGACAGGGACCCCATACAATGAGCAGTTCTTC.